The clone carrying this TCR beta chain was seen a handful of times. The CDR3 regions of TCR beta were amplified from RNA transcripts. The HTBI primer set was used in a first-round RT-PCR of the TCR CDR3. TCRdb reprocessed the multiplex PCR reads with MiXCR, giving one entry per CDR3 protein. The sample includes fewer than 550,000 distinct CDR3 sequences, approximately 15% seen only once; the top ten take 13% to 15%. The germline V gene encodes CDR1 MGHRA and CDR2 YSYEKL. The CDR3 has 15 amino acids. V was cut by 3 bases and J by 5 bases, with 13 bases left in between. The data originate from a study of T cells in Graves' hyperthyroidism and ophthalmopathy. With a duration under 2 months, the hyperthyroidism was newly diagnosed in patients aged 18 to 65.

The chain uses TRBV4-1 and TRBJ2-2; D may correspond to TRBD1 or TRBD2 (6 bases each). The sample comprised blood. This sequence was found in a woman aged 18 to 35 with Graves' hyperthyroidism. Here the CDR3 reads CASSHRGAGTGELFF. Written as DNA, the CDR3 is TGCGCCAGCAGCCACAGGGGCGCGGGAACCGGGGAGCTGTTTTTT.